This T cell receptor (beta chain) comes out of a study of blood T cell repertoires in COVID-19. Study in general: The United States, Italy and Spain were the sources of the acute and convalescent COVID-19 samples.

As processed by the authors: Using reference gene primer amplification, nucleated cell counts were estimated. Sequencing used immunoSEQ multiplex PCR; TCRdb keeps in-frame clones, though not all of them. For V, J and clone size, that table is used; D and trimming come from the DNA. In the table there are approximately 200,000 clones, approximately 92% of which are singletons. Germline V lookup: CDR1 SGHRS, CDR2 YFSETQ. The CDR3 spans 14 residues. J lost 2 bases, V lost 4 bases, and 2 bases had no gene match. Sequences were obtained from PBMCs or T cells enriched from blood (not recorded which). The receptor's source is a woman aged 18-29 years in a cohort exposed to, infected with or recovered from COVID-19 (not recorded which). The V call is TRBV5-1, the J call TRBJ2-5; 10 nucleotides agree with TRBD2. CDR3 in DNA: TGCGCCAGCAGCAGTAGCGGGAGGCAAGAGACCCAGTACTTC. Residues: CASSSSGRQETQYF.